The clone carrying this T cell receptor beta chain has only a few counts. Its antigen is undetermined. These data originate in a study of T cells in Graves' hyperthyroidism and ophthalmopathy. Overall study results and limits: In the analysis, a 13 V-J model separated ophthalmopathy from stable hyperthyroidism. Blood also showed most of the thyroid clonotypes that were expanded above 0.001.

The V gene lost 5 bases and the J gene lost 0 bases, with 17 bases spanning the gap. Looked up from germline, CDR1 is SEHNR and CDR2 is FQNEAQ (reference sequence). The CDR3 has 18 amino acids. Lactation, pregnancy, other autoimmune disease or uncontrolled infection excluded patients. Diagnoses rested on clinical symptoms, serum thyroxine and TRAb, thyroid ultrasound and orbital computed tomography. TCR beta CDR3 region amplification was performed from RNA transcripts. The primer set for the first-round RT-PCR of the TCR CDR3 was HTBI. TCRdb re-analysed the multiplex PCR reads in MiXCR, keeping a single row per CDR3 protein. The table records a few hundred thousand distinct CDR3 sequences, about 45% of them present only once.

The chain is built from TRBV7-9 and TRBJ2-6; D is uncertain. The receptor was isolated from an adult woman with Graves' disease, either hyperthyroidism or ophthalmopathy (not recorded which). What was sequenced was peripheral blood or thyroid tissue (not recorded which). CDR3 residues: CASSQDDIRASGANVLTF. In nucleotides, the CDR3 is TGTGCCAGCAGCCAAGATGATATTAGGGCCTCTGGGGCCAACGTCCTGACTTTC.